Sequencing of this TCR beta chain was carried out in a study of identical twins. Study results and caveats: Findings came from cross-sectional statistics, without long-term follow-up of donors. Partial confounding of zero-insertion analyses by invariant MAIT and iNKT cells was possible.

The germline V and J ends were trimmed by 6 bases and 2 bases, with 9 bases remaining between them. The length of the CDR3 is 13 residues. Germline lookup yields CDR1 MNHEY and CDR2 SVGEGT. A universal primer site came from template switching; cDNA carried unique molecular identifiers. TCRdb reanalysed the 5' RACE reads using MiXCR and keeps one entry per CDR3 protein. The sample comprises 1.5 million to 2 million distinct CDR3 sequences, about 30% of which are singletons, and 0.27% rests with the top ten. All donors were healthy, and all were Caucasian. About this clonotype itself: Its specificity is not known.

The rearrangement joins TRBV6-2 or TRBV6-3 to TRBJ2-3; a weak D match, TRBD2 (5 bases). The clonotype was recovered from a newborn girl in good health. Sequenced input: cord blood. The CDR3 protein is CASRTRITDTQYF. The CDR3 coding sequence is TGTGCCAGCAGAACTAGGATCACAGATACGCAGTATTTT.